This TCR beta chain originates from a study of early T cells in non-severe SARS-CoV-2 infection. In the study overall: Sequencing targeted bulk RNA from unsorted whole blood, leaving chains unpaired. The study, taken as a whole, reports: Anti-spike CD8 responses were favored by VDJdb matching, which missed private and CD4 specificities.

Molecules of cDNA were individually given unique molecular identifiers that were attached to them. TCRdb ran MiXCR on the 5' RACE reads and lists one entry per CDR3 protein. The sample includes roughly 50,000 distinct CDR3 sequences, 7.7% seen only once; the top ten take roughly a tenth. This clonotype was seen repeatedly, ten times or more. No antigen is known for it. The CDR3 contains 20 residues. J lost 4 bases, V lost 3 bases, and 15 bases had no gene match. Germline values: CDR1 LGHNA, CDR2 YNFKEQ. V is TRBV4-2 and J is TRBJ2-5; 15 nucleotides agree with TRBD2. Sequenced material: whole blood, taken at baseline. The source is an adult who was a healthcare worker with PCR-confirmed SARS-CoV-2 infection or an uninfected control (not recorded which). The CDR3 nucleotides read TGTGCCAGCAGCCATACTCTACTCGGACTAGCGGGAGGGCTTTTAGAGACCCAGTACTTC. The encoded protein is CASSHTLLGLAGGLLETQYF.